This T cell receptor (beta chain) derives from a study of cytomegalovirus exposure and HLA in healthy donors. Researchers ran the PCR with 60 Vbeta and 13 Jbeta primers. Measured with immunoSEQ multiplex PCR; TCRdb has only the in-frame clones, and not every one. Among 90,000 to 130,000 clones, around 80% were seen once, and the ten largest hold 6.2%. V lost 2 bases and J lost 5; bases outside the gene matches: 4. Germline CDR1 reads LGHNT; CDR2 reads FRNRAP. The CDR3 extends over 14 amino acids. The clonotype was recovered from a man younger than 45 in good health and CMV-seropositive. The specimen sequenced was PBMCs. V is TRBV12-5 and J is TRBJ2-5; TRBD1 aligns across 8 bases. CDR3 region: CASGLTGGTETQYF. CDR3 bases: TGTGCTAGTGGTTTGACAGGGGGTACGGAGACCCAGTACTTC.